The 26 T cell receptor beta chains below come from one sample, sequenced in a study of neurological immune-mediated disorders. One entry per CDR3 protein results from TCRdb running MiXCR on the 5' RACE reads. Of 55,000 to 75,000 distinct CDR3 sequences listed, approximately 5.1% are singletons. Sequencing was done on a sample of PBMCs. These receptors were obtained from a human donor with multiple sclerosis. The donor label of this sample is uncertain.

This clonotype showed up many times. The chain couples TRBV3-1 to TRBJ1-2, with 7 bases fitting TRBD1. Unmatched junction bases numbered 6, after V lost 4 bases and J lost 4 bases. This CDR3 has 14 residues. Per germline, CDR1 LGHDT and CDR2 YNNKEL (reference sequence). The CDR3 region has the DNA TGTGCCAGCAGCCGCCTGGGACAGACCTATGGCTACACCTTC. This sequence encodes CASSRLGQTYGYTF.

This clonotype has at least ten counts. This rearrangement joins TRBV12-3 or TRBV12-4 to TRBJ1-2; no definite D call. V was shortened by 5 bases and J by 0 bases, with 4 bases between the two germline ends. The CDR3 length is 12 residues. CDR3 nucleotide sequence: TGTGCCAGCAGTACCACTAACTATGGCTACACCTTC. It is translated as CASSTTNYGYTF.

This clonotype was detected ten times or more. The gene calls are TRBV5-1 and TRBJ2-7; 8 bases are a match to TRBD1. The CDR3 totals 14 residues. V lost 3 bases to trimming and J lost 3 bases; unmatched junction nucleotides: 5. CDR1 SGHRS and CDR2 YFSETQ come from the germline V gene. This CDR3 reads CASSSGTGYYEQYF. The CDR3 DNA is TGCGCCAGCAGCTCAGGGACAGGCTACTACGAGCAGTACTTC.

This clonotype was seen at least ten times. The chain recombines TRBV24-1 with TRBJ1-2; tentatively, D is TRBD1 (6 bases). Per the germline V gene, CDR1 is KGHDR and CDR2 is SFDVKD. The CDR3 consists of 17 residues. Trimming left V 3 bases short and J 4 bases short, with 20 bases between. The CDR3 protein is CATSDDAEGQSIYGYTF. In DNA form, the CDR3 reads TGTGCCACCAGTGATGACGCGGAAGGACAGTCGATCTATGGCTACACCTTC.

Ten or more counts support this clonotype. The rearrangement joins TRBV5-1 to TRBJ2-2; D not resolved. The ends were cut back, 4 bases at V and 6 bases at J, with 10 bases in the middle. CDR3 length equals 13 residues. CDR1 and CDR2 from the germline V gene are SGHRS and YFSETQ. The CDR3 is CASSHRAAGELFF. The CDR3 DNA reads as TGCGCCAGCAGCCACCGGGCAGCCGGGGAGCTGTTTTTT.

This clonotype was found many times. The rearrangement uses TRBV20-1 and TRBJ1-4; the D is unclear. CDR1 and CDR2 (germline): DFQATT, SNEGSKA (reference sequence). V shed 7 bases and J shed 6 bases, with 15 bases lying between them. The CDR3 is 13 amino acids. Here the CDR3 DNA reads TGCAGTGTGCAGGCCATCCGGGATGAAAAACTGTTTTTT. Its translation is CSVQAIRDEKLFF.

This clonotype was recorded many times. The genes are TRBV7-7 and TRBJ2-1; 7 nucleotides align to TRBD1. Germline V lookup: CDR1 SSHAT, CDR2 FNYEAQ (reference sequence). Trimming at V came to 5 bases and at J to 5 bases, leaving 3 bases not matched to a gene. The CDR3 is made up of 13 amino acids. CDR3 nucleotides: TGTGCCAGCAGCCCGGGACAGAACAATGAGCAGTTCTTC. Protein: CASSPGQNNEQFF.

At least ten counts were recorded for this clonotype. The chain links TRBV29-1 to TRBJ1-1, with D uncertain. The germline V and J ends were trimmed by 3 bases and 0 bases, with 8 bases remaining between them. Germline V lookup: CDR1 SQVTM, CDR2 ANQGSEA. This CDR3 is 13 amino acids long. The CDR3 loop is CSVEKAMNTEAFF. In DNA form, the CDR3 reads TGCAGCGTTGAGAAAGCGATGAACACTGAAGCTTTCTTT. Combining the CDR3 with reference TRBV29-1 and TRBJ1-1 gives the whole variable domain SAVISQKPSRDICQRGTSLTIQCQVDSQVTMMFWYRQQPGQSLTLIATANQGSEATYESGFVIDKFPISRPNLTFSTLTVSNMSPEDSSIYLCSVEKAMNTEAFFGQGTRLTVV.

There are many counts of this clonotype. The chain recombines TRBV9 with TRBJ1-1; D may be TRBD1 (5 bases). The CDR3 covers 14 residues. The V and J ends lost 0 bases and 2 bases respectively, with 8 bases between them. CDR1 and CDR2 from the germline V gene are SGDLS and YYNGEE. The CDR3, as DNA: TGTGCCAGCAGCGTAGTCGGGGGAAACACTGAAGCTTTCTTT. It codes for CASSVVGGNTEAFF.

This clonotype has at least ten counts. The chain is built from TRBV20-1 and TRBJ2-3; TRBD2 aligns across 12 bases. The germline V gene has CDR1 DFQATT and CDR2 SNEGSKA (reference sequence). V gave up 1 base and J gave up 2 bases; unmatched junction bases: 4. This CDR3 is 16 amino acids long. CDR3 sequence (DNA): TGCAGTGCTAGAGTCACTAGCGGGGGGAACACAGATACGCAGTATTTT. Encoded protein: CSARVTSGGNTDTQYF.

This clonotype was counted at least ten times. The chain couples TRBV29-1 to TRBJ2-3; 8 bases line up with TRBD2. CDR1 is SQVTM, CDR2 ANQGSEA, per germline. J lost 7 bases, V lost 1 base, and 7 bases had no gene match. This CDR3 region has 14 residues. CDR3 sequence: CSVEVAGSFYTQYF. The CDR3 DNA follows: TGCAGCGTTGAAGTAGCGGGGTCCTTCTATACGCAGTATTTT.

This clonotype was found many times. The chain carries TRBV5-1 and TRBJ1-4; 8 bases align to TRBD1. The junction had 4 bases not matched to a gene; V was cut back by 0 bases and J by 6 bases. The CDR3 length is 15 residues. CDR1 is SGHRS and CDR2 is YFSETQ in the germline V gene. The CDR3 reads CASSLVAGGDEKLFF. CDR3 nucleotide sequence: TGCGCCAGCAGCTTGGTCGCAGGGGGCGATGAAAAACTGTTTTTT.

The CDR3 DNA reads TGTGCCAGTAGTATAGAGGGCCGGGGAGGGCAGCCCCAGCATTTT. Its protein is CASSIEGRGGQPQHF. The J gene is TRBJ1-5, the V gene TRBV19, with no clear D. The CDR3 has 15 amino acids. Germline CDR1 LNHDA, CDR2 SQIVND (reference sequence). V shed 0 bases and J shed 7 bases, with 13 bases lying between them.

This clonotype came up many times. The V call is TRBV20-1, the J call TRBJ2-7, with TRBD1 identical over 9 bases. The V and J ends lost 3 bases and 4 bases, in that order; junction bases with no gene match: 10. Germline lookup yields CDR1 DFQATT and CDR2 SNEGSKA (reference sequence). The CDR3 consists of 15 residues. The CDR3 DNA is TGCAGTGCTAGGAAACCGGAGACAGGGGGATACGAGCAGTACTTC. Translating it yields CSARKPETGGYEQYF.

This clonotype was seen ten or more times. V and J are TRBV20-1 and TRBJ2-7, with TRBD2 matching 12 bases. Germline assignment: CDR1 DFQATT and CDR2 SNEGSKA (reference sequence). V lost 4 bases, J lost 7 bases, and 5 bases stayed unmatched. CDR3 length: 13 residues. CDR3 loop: CSATTSGGREQYF. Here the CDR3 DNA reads TGCAGTGCTACGACTAGCGGGGGAAGGGAGCAGTACTTC.

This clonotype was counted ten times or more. The CDR3 sequence: CASSLLGSTDTQYF. The CDR3 DNA sequence: TGTGCCAGCAGCCTACTCGGAAGCACAGATACGCAGTATTTT. The rearrangement uses TRBV7-2 and TRBJ2-3; no reliable D call. Germline lookup yields CDR1 SGHTA and CDR2 FQGNSA. Trimming removed 5 bases from V and 0 bases from J, with 9 bases in between. There are 14 residues in the CDR3.

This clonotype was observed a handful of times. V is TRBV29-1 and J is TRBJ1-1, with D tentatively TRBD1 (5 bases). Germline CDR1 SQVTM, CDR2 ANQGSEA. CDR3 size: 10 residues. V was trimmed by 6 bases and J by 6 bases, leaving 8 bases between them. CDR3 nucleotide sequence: TGCAGCGTCGGGGGATCTGAAGCTTTCTTT. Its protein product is CSVGGSEAFF.

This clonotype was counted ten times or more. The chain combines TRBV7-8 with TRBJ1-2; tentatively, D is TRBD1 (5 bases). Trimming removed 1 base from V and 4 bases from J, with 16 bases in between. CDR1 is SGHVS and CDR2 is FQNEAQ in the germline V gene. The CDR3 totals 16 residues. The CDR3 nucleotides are TGTGCCAGCAGCTTAGGCCCCCGGGGGGGTGTCTATGGCTACACCTTC. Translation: CASSLGPRGGVYGYTF.

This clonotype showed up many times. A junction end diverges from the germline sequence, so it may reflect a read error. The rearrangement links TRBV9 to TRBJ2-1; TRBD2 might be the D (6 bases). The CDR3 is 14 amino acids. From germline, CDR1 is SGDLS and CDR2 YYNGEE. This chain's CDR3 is CASSAGDSSNEQFF. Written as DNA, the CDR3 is TGTGCCAGCAGCGCCGGGGACTCCTCCAATGAGCAGTTCTTC.

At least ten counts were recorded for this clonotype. The CDR3, as DNA: TGCAGTGCTAGAACGGACAGGGGAGCTGAGACTGAAGCTTTCTTT. This sequence encodes CSARTDRGAETEAFF. The chain recombines TRBV20-1 with TRBJ1-1; 9 bases are shared with TRBD1. V shed 2 bases and J 5 bases; nucleotides not matched to a gene: 9. The CDR3 runs to 15 residues. The germline gives CDR1 DFQATT, CDR2 SNEGSKA (reference sequence).

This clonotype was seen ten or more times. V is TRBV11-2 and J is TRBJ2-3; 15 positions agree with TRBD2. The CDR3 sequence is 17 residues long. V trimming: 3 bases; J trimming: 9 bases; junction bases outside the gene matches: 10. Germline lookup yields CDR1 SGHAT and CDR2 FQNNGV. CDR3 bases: TGTGCCAGCAGCTTTCGGACTAGCGGGGGGGCAAGCACCACGCAGTATTTT. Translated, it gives CASSFRTSGGASTTQYF. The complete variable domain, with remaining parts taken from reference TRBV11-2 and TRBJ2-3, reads EAGVAQSPRYKIIEKRQSVAFWCNPISGHATLYWYQQILGQGPKLLIQFQNNGVVDDSQLPKDRFSAERLKGVDSTLKIQPAKLEDSAVYLCASSFRTSGGASTTQYFGPGTRLTVL.

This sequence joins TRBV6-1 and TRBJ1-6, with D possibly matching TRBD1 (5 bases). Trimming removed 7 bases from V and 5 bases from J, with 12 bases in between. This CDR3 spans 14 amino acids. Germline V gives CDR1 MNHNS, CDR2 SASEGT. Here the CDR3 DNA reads TGTGCCAGCACCCCGGGGCCAGATAATTCACCCCTCCACTTT. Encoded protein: CASTPGPDNSPLHF.

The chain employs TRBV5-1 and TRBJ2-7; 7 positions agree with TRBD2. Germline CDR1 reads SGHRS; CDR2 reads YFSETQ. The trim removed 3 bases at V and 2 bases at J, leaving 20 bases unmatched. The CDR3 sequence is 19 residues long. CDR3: CASSSVIGEARGLAYEQYF. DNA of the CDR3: TGCGCCAGCAGCTCGGTTATCGGGGAGGCGCGGGGGTTAGCCTACGAGCAGTACTTC. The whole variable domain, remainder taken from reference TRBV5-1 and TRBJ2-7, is KAGVTQTPRYLIKTRGQQVTLSCSPISGHRSVSWYQQTPGQGLQFLFEYFSETQRNKGNFPGRFSGRQFSNSRSEMNVSTLELGDSALYLCASSSVIGEARGLAYEQYFGPGTRLTVT.

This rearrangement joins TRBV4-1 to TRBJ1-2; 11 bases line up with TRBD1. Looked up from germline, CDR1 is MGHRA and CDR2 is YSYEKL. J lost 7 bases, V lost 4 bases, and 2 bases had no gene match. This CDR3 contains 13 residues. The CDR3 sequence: CASSPGTGGGYTF. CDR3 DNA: TGCGCCAGCAGCCCCGGGACAGGGGGTGGCTACACCTTC.

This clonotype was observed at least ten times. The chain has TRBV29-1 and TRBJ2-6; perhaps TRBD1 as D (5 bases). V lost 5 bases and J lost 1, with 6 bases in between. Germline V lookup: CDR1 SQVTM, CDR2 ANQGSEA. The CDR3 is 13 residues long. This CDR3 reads CSVRGSGANVLTF. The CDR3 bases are TGCAGCGTTAGGGGTTCTGGGGCCAACGTCCTGACTTTC. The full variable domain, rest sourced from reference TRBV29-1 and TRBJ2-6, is SAVISQKPSRDICQRGTSLTIQCQVDSQVTMMFWYRQQPGQSLTLIATANQGSEATYESGFVIDKFPISRPNLTFSTLTVSNMSPEDSSIYLCSVRGSGANVLTFGAGSRLTVL.

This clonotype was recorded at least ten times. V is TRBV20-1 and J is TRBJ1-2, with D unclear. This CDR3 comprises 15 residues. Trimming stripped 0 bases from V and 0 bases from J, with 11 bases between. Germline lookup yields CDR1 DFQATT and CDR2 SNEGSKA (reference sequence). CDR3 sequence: CSARDRTPANYGYTF. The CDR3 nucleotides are TGCAGTGCTAGAGATCGGACCCCGGCTAACTATGGCTACACCTTC.